These 11 T cell receptor beta chains came from one sample sequenced in a study of metastatic and nonmetastatic thyroid tumors. Patients were all untreated before their thyroid surgery. Using MiXCR, TCRdb re-called clones from the PCR reads. The data show about 69,000 clones, 11% to 15% seen once. The sequenced sample consisted of blood. The receptors here all came from a male donor with papillary thyroid cancer or a benign thyroid nodule (not recorded which). Some clones in this sample may be carry-over from other donors' samples.

At least ten counts were recorded for this clone. The chain joins TRBV20-1 to TRBJ2-7; TRBD2 agrees at 8 bases. The J segment lost 2 bases and the V segment lost 3 bases, leaving 12 bases of the junction unmatched. The CDR3 is 16 residues long. Germline lookup yields CDR1 DFQATT and CDR2 SNEGSKA (reference sequence). CDR3 in DNA: TGCAGTGCTAGGAGGCCTATGACTAGCGAGACCTACGAGCAGTACTTC. This codes for CSARRPMTSETYEQYF.

This clone was counted many times. V usage is TRBV3-1 and J usage is TRBJ1-2; the D gene is possibly TRBD1 (6 bases). The germline gives CDR1 LGHDT, CDR2 YNNKEL (reference sequence). V was shortened by 1 base and J by 1 base, with 7 bases between the two germline ends. The CDR3 totals 14 residues. The chain's CDR3 is CASSQATGNYGYTF. The CDR3 nucleotides are TGTGCCAGCAGCCAAGCGACAGGTAACTATGGCTACACCTTC.

The chain combines TRBV10-3 with TRBJ2-1; a weak D match, TRBD2 (7 bases). The V end was cut by 2 bases, the J end by 14 bases, with 13 bases between. Germline lookup yields CDR1 ENHRY and CDR2 SYGVKD. The CDR3 extends over 12 amino acids. In DNA form, the CDR3 reads TGTGCCATCAGTGAGGGGGGCCGGGAGGAGTTCTTC. This gives the protein CAISEGGREEFF.

In its sample, this clone was seen many times. This chain joins TRBV11-2 and TRBJ1-1; a weak D match, TRBD1 (5 bases). The CDR3 loop spans 14 amino acids. V lost 2 bases and J lost 5, with 12 bases in between. Germline loops: CDR1 SGHAT, CDR2 FQNNGV. DNA of the CDR3: TGTGCCAGCAGCTTACACCGGGGGTCGACTGAAGCTTTCTTT. Its protein product is CASSLHRGSTEAFF.

This clone appeared many times. The chain uses TRBV10-1 and TRBJ2-3; the match to TRBD2 covers 11 bases. V dropped 5 bases and J dropped 2; count of bases not matched to a gene: 6. The CDR3 runs 16 residues. Per germline, CDR1 WNHNN and CDR2 SYGVQD (reference sequence). CDR3 sequence: CASSKIAGGNTDTQYF. For the CDR3, the DNA is TGCGCCAGCAGTAAGATAGCGGGAGGGAACACAGATACGCAGTATTTT.

This chain joins TRBV11-2 and TRBJ2-1; perhaps TRBD1 as D (5 bases). Germline CDR1 is SGHAT and CDR2 is FQNNGV. Trimming pared 0 bases from V and 10 bases from J, leaving 13 bases between. CDR3 length equals 14 residues. The CDR3 is CASSLDLGAGEQFF. As DNA, the CDR3 is TGTGCCAGCAGCTTAGATTTAGGGGCAGGCGAGCAGTTCTTC.

This clone was seen ten or more times. The rearrangement links TRBV6-1 to TRBJ2-4; unclear D gene. Germline lookup yields CDR1 MNHNS and CDR2 SASEGT. The CDR3 is 11 residues long. V was clipped by 4 bases and J by 8 bases, with 6 bases between them. The CDR3, as DNA: TGTGCCAGCAGTGTAGGGCACATTCAGTACTTC. Amino acid sequence: CASSVGHIQYF.

This clone was seen repeatedly, ten times or more. This chain links TRBV13 with TRBJ2-7; maybe TRBD2 (6 bases). Trimming took 6 bases from V and 0 from J, leaving 12 bases between them. The CDR3 runs 14 residues. Per germline, CDR1 PRHDT and CDR2 FYEKMQ (reference sequence). The DNA for the CDR3 is TGTGCCAGCAGGATAACGGGAGCCTCCTACGAGCAGTACTTC. It specifies CASRITGASYEQYF.

This clone was detected ten times or more. The J gene is TRBJ1-2, the V gene TRBV5-4; TRBD1 aligns across 10 bases. J was trimmed by 0 bases and V by 3 bases; bases with no gene match: 5. This CDR3 spans 16 amino acids. Germline V CDR1 and CDR2: SGHNT, YYREEE (reference sequence). The CDR3 nucleotides are TGTGCCAGCAGCTCGGGACAGGGGACTACTAACTATGGCTACACCTTC. It is translated as CASSSGQGTTNYGYTF.

This clone was observed a few times. This may arise from a read error, as a much more abundant clone is one base away. J is TRBJ2-3 and V is TRBV28, with D unresolved. CDR1 and CDR2 from the germline V gene are MDHEN and SYDVKM. Between the trimmed V and J ends, which lost 9 bases and 1 base, there was a span of 11 bases. CDR3 length equals 13 residues. CDR3 coding DNA: TGTGCCAGTACGAAGGTCCGCACAGATACGCAGTATTTT. Translating gives CASTKVRTDTQYF.

The sample holds a few counts of this clone. The junction departs from germline at one end; a sequencing error may be responsible. J is TRBJ2-3 and V is TRBV6-1; D may be TRBD1 (5 bases). CDR3 length equals 14 residues. Germline CDR1 reads MNHNS; CDR2 reads SASEGT. The CDR3 loop reads CVSTWGPSTDTQYF. The CDR3 DNA reads TGTGTCAGCACATGGGGCCCCAGCACGGATACGCAGTATTTT.